The rows below give T cell receptor beta chains drawn from one sample of a study of cytomegalovirus exposure and HLA in healthy donors. TCRdb keeps only in-frame clones here, not all; method: immunoSEQ multiplex PCR. Here the sample spans about 340,000 clones, roughly 89% being singletons. Sequenced input: PBMCs. The receptors were gathered from a woman in her late teens or twenties in good health and CMV-seronegative. Both conserved end residues are part of each CDR3. Fields, in order: J gene, D gene, V gene, clone size, CDR3 DNA, CDR3 protein. A D gene is named only where the DNA matches it firmly. Part of the rows lack a size; the others show once, few, many or a class for expanded clones.

J: TRBJ2-7
D: TRBD2
V: TRBV7-8
size: NA
DNA: TGTGCCAGCAGCTTCGGGGGACTAGGTGTTTACGAGCAGTACTTC
CDR3: CASSFGGLGVYEQYF

J: TRBJ1-1
D: TRBD1
V: TRBV20-1
size: NA
DNA: TGCAGTGCCGTAAGAACAGGGGCAGCTTTCTTT
CDR3: CSAVRTGAAFF

J: TRBJ2-2
D: TRBD1
V: TRBV19
size: NA
DNA: TGTGCCAGTAGCCCCCAGGGGGCCCTCAACCTTCGCACCGGGGAGCTGTTTTTT
CDR3: CASSPQGALNLRTGELFF

J: TRBJ2-4
D: TRBD1
V: TRBV11-1
size: NA
DNA: TGTGCCAGCAGCTGGGGGACAGGGGAGACCATTCAGTACTTC
CDR3: CASSWGTGETIQYF

J: TRBJ1-3
D: NA
V: TRBV28
size: NA
DNA: TGTGCCAGCAGCCGAGGGGGCTCTGGAAACACCATATATTTT
CDR3: CASSRGGSGNTIYF

J: TRBJ2-1
D: NA
V: TRBV25-1
size: NA
DNA: TGTGCCAGCAGTCTTGACAGAAGCTCCTACAATGAGCAGTTCTTC
CDR3: CASSLDRSSYNEQFF

J: TRBJ2-4
D: NA
V: TRBV28
size: NA
DNA: TGTGCCAGCAGTTTACCCGCCGGAGGAGGTCAGTACTTC
CDR3: CASSLPAGGGQYF

J: TRBJ1-1
D: TRBD1
V: TRBV5-6
size: once
DNA: TGTGCCAGCAGCCCTCGACAGGGTATGAACACTGAAGCTTTCTTT
CDR3: CASSPRQGMNTEAFF

J: TRBJ2-7
D: TRBD2
V: TRBV6-5
size: NA
DNA: TGTGCCAGCAGTTACTGGGACCGGGGGGGAAACTACGAGCAGTACTTC
CDR3: CASSYWDRGGNYEQYF

J: TRBJ1-5
D: NA
V: TRBV2
size: once
DNA: TGTGCCAGCAGTGAAGCCTCTTCCTATCAGCCCCAGCATTTT
CDR3: CASSEASSYQPQHF

J: TRBJ1-1
D: TRBD1
V: TRBV28
size: NA
DNA: TGTGCCAGCATTCTCAGGGGGTCTGACACTGAAGCTTTCTTT
CDR3: CASILRGSDTEAFF

J: TRBJ2-2
D: NA
V: TRBV5-4
size: once
DNA: TGTGCCAGCAGCTTGCTTATGGGCAGCTGGGCCTCGAACACCGGGGAGCTGTTTTTT
CDR3: CASSLLMGSWASNTGELFF

J: TRBJ1-1
D: TRBD1
V: TRBV7-8
size: NA
DNA: TGTGCCAGCAGCCGGGGGACAGAGAACACTGAAGCTTTCTTT
CDR3: CASSRGTENTEAFF

J: TRBJ2-1
D: TRBD1
V: TRBV27
size: NA
DNA: TGTGCCAGCAGTTTATCGAAAGGGGGCTTTGAGCAGTTCTTC
CDR3: CASSLSKGGFEQFF

J: TRBJ1-5
D: NA
V: TRBV19
size: NA
DNA: TGTGCCAGTAGTTCAGGGGAACGGCAGCCCCAGCATTTT
CDR3: CASSSGERQPQHF

J: TRBJ2-4
D: TRBD1
V: TRBV6-1
size: few
DNA: TGTGCCAGCAGAGACCGACAGGGTAACATTCAGTACTTC
CDR3: CASRDRQGNIQYF

J: TRBJ2-7
D: TRBD1
V: TRBV18
size: NA
DNA: TGTGCCAGCTCACCCGGGACAGGGGGCGGTTACGAGCAGTACTTC
CDR3: CASSPGTGGGYEQYF

J: TRBJ1-1
D: NA
V: TRBV9
size: NA
DNA: TGTGCCAGCAGCGTAGGAGGCGAGGGGAACACTGAAGCTTTCTTT
CDR3: CASSVGGEGNTEAFF

J: TRBJ2-5
D: NA
V: TRBV2
size: once
DNA: TGTGCCGCCCACAAATTAAACCAAGAGACCCAGTACTTC
CDR3: CAAHKLNQETQYF

J: TRBJ1-2
D: TRBD1
V: TRBV19
size: NA
DNA: TGTGCCAGTAGCCCCGAGGGACAGGGGAAATATGGCTACACCTTC
CDR3: CASSPEGQGKYGYTF